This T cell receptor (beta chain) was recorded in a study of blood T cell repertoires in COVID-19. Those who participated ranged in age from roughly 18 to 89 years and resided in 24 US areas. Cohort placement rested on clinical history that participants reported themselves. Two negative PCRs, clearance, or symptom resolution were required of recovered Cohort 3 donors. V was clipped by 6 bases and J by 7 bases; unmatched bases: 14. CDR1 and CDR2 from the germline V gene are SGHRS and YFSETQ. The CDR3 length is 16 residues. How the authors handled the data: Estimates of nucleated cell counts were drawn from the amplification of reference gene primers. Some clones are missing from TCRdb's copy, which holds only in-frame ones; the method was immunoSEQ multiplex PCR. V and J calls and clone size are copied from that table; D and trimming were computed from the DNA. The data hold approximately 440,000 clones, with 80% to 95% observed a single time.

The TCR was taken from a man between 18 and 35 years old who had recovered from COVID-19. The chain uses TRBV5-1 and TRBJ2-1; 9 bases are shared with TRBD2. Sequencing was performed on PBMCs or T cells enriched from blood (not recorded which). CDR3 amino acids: CASTDSISGSVNEQFF. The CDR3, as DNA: TGCGCCAGCACAGACTCCATTAGCGGGAGCGTGAATGAGCAGTTCTTC. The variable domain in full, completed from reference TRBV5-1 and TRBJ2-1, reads KAGVTQTPRYLIKTRGQQVTLSCSPISGHRSVSWYQQTPGQGLQFLFEYFSETQRNKGNFPGRFSGRQFSNSRSEMNVSTLELGDSALYLCASTDSISGSVNEQFFGPGTRLTVL.